The 9 T cell receptor beta chains in this list originate from one sample, sequenced in a study of OX40 agonist ivuxolimab in advanced cancers. Library method: the immunoSEQ multiplex PCR assay. As stored in TCRdb, this immuneACCESS dataset retains in-frame rearrangements with V and J assigned. A fraction of the clones does not appear; measured against another copy, unresolved V genes explain less than half of the discrepancy, and the remainder lacks a known reason. In all, the sample holds around 92,000 clones, and around 92% of those were seen once. In total, the top ten clones hold 0.26% of the sample. The sample was CD4+ or CD8+ T cells sorted from blood, taken in a trial of the OX40 agonist ivuxolimab. The receptors originated from an adult with an advanced solid tumor such as melanoma, head and neck, liver or kidney cancer.

CDR3 nucleotide sequence: TGTGCCAGCAGTGAGTATGATGAGCAGTTCTTC. Its translation: CASSEYDEQFF. The rearrangement links TRBV2 to TRBJ2-1; D unclear. The CDR3 contains 11 residues. In germline, CDR1 is SNHLY, CDR2 FYNNEI. The germline V and J ends were trimmed by 3 bases and 8 bases, with 5 bases remaining between them. Combining the CDR3 with reference TRBV2 and TRBJ2-1 gives the whole variable domain EPEVTQTPSHQVTQMGQEVILRCVPISNHLYFYWYRQILGQKVEFLVSFYNNEISEKSEIFDDQFSVERPDGSNFTLKIRSTKLEDSAMYFCASSEYDEQFFGPGTRLTVL.

This chain uses TRBV6-1 with TRBJ1-6, with 10 bases lining up with TRBD1. Germline CDR1 MNHNS, CDR2 SASEGT. The CDR3 extends over 15 amino acids. The ends lost 6 bases at V and 10 bases at J; junction bases unmatched: 9. For the CDR3, the DNA is TGTGCCAGCAGCCCTGGACAGGGGGGAGGCTCACCCCTCCACTTT. Translated, it gives CASSPGQGGGSPLHF.

This sequence joins TRBV5-1 and TRBJ1-1; 12 bases agree with TRBD1. V dropped 1 base and J dropped 5; count of bases not matched to a gene: 6. There are 16 residues in the CDR3. Germline assignment: CDR1 SGHRS and CDR2 YFSETQ. The CDR3 loop is CASSLLGQGADTEAFF. The CDR3 DNA sequence: TGCGCCAGCAGCTTGTTGGGACAGGGGGCAGATACTGAAGCTTTCTTT.

The chain recombines TRBV6-6 with TRBJ1-6; D not certain. CDR1 MNHNY and CDR2 SVGAGI come from the germline V gene (reference sequence). This CDR3 has 12 residues. Deletions cut 6 bases from V and 9 bases from J, with 9 bases between. The CDR3, as DNA: TGTGCCAGCAGCTCATTTGGTTCACCCCTCCACTTT. Translation: CASSSFGSPLHF.

In this sample, this clone turned up a few times. The J gene is TRBJ1-1, the V gene TRBV4-2; the D gene is possibly TRBD1 (6 bases). V lost 5 bases and J lost 3, with 13 bases in between. The length of the CDR3 is 14 residues. Germline V gene data show CDR1 as LGHNA and CDR2 as YNFKEQ. DNA for the CDR3: TGTGCCAGCAGCGTTCGGGACAAGTACACTGAAGCTTTCTTT. Its translation: CASSVRDKYTEAFF.

The chain employs TRBV19 and TRBJ1-1; D not certain. Germline V lookup: CDR1 LNHDA, CDR2 SQIVND (reference sequence). The CDR3 is 13 residues long. V lost 1 base, J lost 10 bases, and 13 bases lay in between. The CDR3 DNA follows: TGTGCCAGTAGTATAGGCGACTACTCGGCAGCTTTCTTT. This codes for CASSIGDYSAAFF.

The chain carries TRBV19 and TRBJ2-1; tentatively, D is TRBD1 (6 bases). Germline V gene sequence: CDR1 LNHDA, CDR2 SQIVND (reference sequence). This CDR3 region has 16 residues. The germline V and J ends were trimmed by 0 bases and 1 base, with 10 bases remaining between them. The CDR3 is CASSIDTGHSYNEQFF. DNA for the CDR3: TGTGCCAGTAGTATAGATACGGGACATTCCTACAATGAGCAGTTCTTC.

The chain uses TRBV4-1 and TRBJ2-7; 11 bases fit TRBD2. The CDR3 has 16 amino acids. The germline gives CDR1 MGHRA, CDR2 YSYEKL. Trimming removed 4 bases from V and 6 bases from J; junction bases left unmatched: 11. CDR3 sequence (DNA): TGCGCCAGCAGCCCAAGCGGAGTAGCGGGGGGGCCCGAGCAGTACTTC. This translates into CASSPSGVAGGPEQYF.

The chain couples TRBV19 to TRBJ1-5, with a tentative D call TRBD1 (6 bases). This CDR3 is 14 amino acids long. In germline, CDR1 is LNHDA, CDR2 SQIVND (reference sequence). V was cut by 9 bases and J by 0 bases, with 12 bases left in between. The CDR3 spells CARYREYSNQPQHF. The CDR3 bases are TGTGCCAGGTACAGGGAATATAGCAATCAGCCCCAGCATTTT.